A single sample is the source of the 21 T cell receptor beta chains below, sequenced in a study of regulatory T cells in long-lasting Graves disease. Assembly of TCR beta libraries relied on iRepertoire HTBI primers together with Arm-PCR of CDR3 regions. One entry per CDR3 protein results from TCRdb running MiXCR on the multiplex PCR reads. The sample includes about 660,000 distinct CDR3 sequences, around 30% of them seen just once. Indicated time point: persistent/refractory GD, antithyroid drugs over 5 years with positive TRAb. The authors made the TCR library using RNA they extracted from PBMCs. The material sequenced was peripheral blood mononuclear cells (PBMCs), taken when the disease was refractory, from a patient treated with antithyroid drugs. These receptors were taken from a female donor with Graves disease.

The V call is TRBV7-9, the J call TRBJ2-7; weak D call: TRBD1 (7 bases). The germline gives CDR1 SEHNR, CDR2 FQNEAQ (reference sequence). The length of the CDR3 is 14 residues. V was shortened by 5 bases and J by 3 bases, with 14 bases between the two germline ends. CDR3 in amino acids: CASSAGQGDYEQYF. Written as DNA, the CDR3 is TGTGCCAGCAGCGCGGGGCAGGGGGACTACGAGCAGTACTTC.

This chain uses TRBV19 with TRBJ2-3; perhaps TRBD2 as D (6 bases). Germline loops: CDR1 LNHDA, CDR2 SQIVND (reference sequence). V was pared by 1 base and J by 11 bases, with 16 bases between. The CDR3 has 14 residues. The CDR3 region is CASSIGPSVTGQYF. The CDR3 region has the DNA TGTGCCAGTAGTATAGGTCCTAGCGTGACGGGGCAGTATTTT.

The chain carries TRBV6-2 or TRBV6-3 and TRBJ2-2, with 9 bases matching TRBD1. Trimming cost V 6 bases and J 5 bases; bases outside gene matches: 13. Per the germline V gene, CDR1 is MNHEY and CDR2 is SVGEGT. This CDR3 spans 17 amino acids. CDR3 sequence reads: CASRDLFTGGRTGELFF. DNA for the CDR3: TGTGCCAGCAGAGATCTATTTACAGGGGGCCGTACCGGGGAGCTGTTTTTT.

The V and J genes are TRBV20-1 and TRBJ2-7; 12 bases map to TRBD2. CDR3 length: 16 residues. Trimming cost V 3 bases and J 2 bases; bases outside gene matches: 8. The germline V gene has CDR1 DFQATT and CDR2 SNEGSKA (reference sequence). As DNA, the CDR3 is TGCAGTGCTAGTCAAGGACTAGCGGGGTTTCCCTACGAGCAGTACTTC. Encoded protein: CSASQGLAGFPYEQYF.

This chain joins TRBV5-1 and TRBJ1-1; D might be TRBD1 (6 bases). The CDR3 runs to 15 residues. Trimming took 4 bases from V and 1 from J, leaving 14 bases between them. In germline, CDR1 is SGHRS, CDR2 YFSETQ. The CDR3 sequence: CASSAPGGANTEAFF. The CDR3 coding sequence is TGCGCCAGCAGCGCCCCGGGGGGCGCGAACACTGAAGCTTTCTTT. Based on the CDR3 plus reference TRBV5-1 and TRBJ1-1, the full variable domain is KAGVTQTPRYLIKTRGQQVTLSCSPISGHRSVSWYQQTPGQGLQFLFEYFSETQRNKGNFPGRFSGRQFSNSRSEMNVSTLELGDSALYLCASSAPGGANTEAFFGQGTRLTVV.

This clonotype was counted only a few times. This chain joins TRBV6-5 and TRBJ2-7, with TRBD1 identical over 7 bases. CDR3 size: 13 residues. Germline V gene data show CDR1 as MNHEY and CDR2 as SVGAGI. V trimming: 2 bases; J trimming: 5 bases; junction bases outside the gene matches: 3. CDR3 protein: CASSYNRGHEQYF. The CDR3 DNA sequence: TGTGCCAGCAGTTACAACAGGGGCCACGAGCAGTACTTC.

This clonotype was found many times. The chain has TRBV2 and TRBJ2-7; possibly TRBD1 for D (5 bases). The CDR3 is 15 residues long. Trimming took off 3 bases at V and 3 bases at J, with 15 bases between the two ends. Germline CDR1 and CDR2: SNHLY and FYNNEI. The CDR3 DNA follows: TGTGCCAGCAGTGAGGGGCAGCTGCTTCTCTACGAGCAGTACTTC. Translation: CASSEGQLLLYEQYF.

The chain combines TRBV3-1 with TRBJ2-7; weak D call: TRBD1 (6 bases). The length of the CDR3 is 15 residues. Germline lookup yields CDR1 LGHDT and CDR2 YNNKEL (reference sequence). V lost 4 bases, J lost 3 bases, and 16 bases lay in between. The CDR3 loop is CASSLNPDRFYEQYF. CDR3 coding DNA: TGTGCCAGCAGCCTAAACCCCGACAGGTTCTACGAGCAGTACTTC.

The chain combines TRBV6-1 with TRBJ2-5; perhaps TRBD1 as D (6 bases). The germline gives CDR1 MNHNS, CDR2 SASEGT. V shed 5 bases and J shed 3 bases, with 10 bases lying between them. CDR3 size: 13 residues. CDR3 sequence (DNA): TGTGCCAGCAGTCAGGGGCAGAAAGAGACCCAGTACTTC. This codes for CASSQGQKETQYF.

This chain joins TRBV11-1 and TRBJ1-4; TRBD1 might be the D (5 bases). The V gene's germline CDR1 is SGHAT and CDR2 FQDESV (reference sequence). Trimming stripped 7 bases from V and 2 bases from J, with 11 bases between. The CDR3 extends over 14 amino acids. DNA for the CDR3: TGTGCCAGCAACATCAGGGCGACTAATGAAAAACTGTTTTTT. This encodes CASNIRATNEKLFF. Using reference TRBV11-1 and TRBJ1-4 for the parts outside the CDR3, the full variable domain is EAEVAQSPRYKITEKSQAVAFWCDPISGHATLYWYRQILGQGPELLVQFQDESVVDDSQLPKDRFSAERLKGVDSTLKIQPAELGDSAMYLCASNIRATNEKLFFGSGTQLSVL.

The V call is TRBV12-3 or TRBV12-4, the J call TRBJ1-5; maybe TRBD1 (6 bases). This CDR3 comprises 13 residues. Trimming left V 6 bases short and J 3 bases short, with 9 bases between. The CDR3 DNA is TGTGCCAGCAGAAGGACAGTCAATCAGCCCCAGCATTTT. Its protein product is CASRRTVNQPQHF.

The chain carries TRBV13 and TRBJ2-5; 10 bases fit TRBD1. CDR1 and CDR2 from the germline V gene are PRHDT and FYEKMQ (reference sequence). The CDR3 runs to 15 residues. V gave up 3 bases and J gave up 2 bases; unmatched junction bases: 3. As DNA, the CDR3 is TGTGCCAGCAGCTTCGGGACAGGGGTTCAAGAGACCCAGTACTTC. Amino acids: CASSFGTGVQETQYF.

The V gene is TRBV27, the J gene TRBJ1-2; no clear D gene. Germline V gene data show CDR1 as MNHEY and CDR2 as SMNVEV (reference sequence). This CDR3 is 13 amino acids long. V was clipped by 7 bases and J by 1 base, with 10 bases between them. The CDR3 region is CASTPGSNYGYTF. CDR3 nucleotide sequence: TGTGCCAGCACGCCCGGGAGTAACTATGGCTACACCTTC.

The chain combines TRBV27 with TRBJ2-7; TRBD2 matches 13 bases. Germline V CDR1 and CDR2: MNHEY, SMNVEV (reference sequence). This CDR3 contains 16 residues. The V gene end was trimmed by 6 bases and the J gene end by 5 bases; junction bases not matched to a gene: 10. CDR3 protein: CASSHALAGGPHEQYF. The CDR3 DNA is TGTGCCAGCAGCCACGCACTAGCGGGAGGGCCCCACGAGCAGTACTTC.

This clonotype was found a few times. This chain joins TRBV30 and TRBJ2-5; weak D call: TRBD2 (6 bases). V lost 5 bases and J lost 9, with 10 bases in between. CDR1 and CDR2 from the germline V gene are GTSNPN and SVGIG (reference sequence). The CDR3 loop spans 10 amino acids. In DNA, the CDR3 is TGTGCCTGGTCAAGGGAGGCCCAGTACTTC. This sequence encodes CAWSREAQYF. Looking up the rest from reference TRBV30 and TRBJ2-5 gives the full variable domain: SQTIHQWPATLVQPVGSPLSLECTVEGTSNPNLYWYRQAAGRGLQLLFYSVGIGQISSEVPQNLSASRPQDRQFILSSKKLLLSDSGFYLCAWSREAQYFGPGTRLLVL.

This clonotype showed up just a few times. The CDR3 bases are TGTGTGGCGGGGAGCTCCTACGAGCAGTACTTC. Translation gives CVAGSSYEQYF. V is TRBV10-3 and J is TRBJ2-7; a possible D gene is TRBD2 (6 bases). Germline V gives CDR1 ENHRY, CDR2 SYGVKD. The CDR3 extends over 11 amino acids.

CDR3 loop: CASSSPGQGSETQYF. The DNA for the CDR3 is TGTGCCAGCAGCTCACCGGGACAGGGGAGCGAGACCCAGTACTTC. The V call is TRBV7-9, the J call TRBJ2-5, with TRBD1 identical over 10 bases. The J segment lost 5 bases and the V segment lost 4 bases, leaving 7 bases of the junction unmatched. Germline loops: CDR1 SEHNR, CDR2 FQNEAQ (reference sequence). The CDR3 totals 15 residues.

The V call is TRBV30, the J call TRBJ1-5; TRBD1 matches 8 bases. Germline trimming cut 3 bases from V and 4 bases from J; bases unmatched to any gene: 8. CDR1 is GTSNPN, CDR2 SVGIG, per germline (reference sequence). The CDR3 totals 15 residues. The CDR3 DNA is TGTGCCTGGAGCTTGGGGGACAGGACAAATCAGCCCCAGCATTTT. It codes for CAWSLGDRTNQPQHF.

A single count supports this clonotype. The rearrangement links TRBV20-1 to TRBJ2-7; D remains ambiguous. The V and J ends lost 3 bases and 0 bases respectively, with 12 bases between them. From germline, CDR1 is DFQATT and CDR2 SNEGSKA (reference sequence). The CDR3 runs to 14 residues. CDR3 in amino acids: CSASPRISSYEQYF. CDR3 in DNA: TGCAGTGCTAGCCCCCGGATTAGCTCCTACGAGCAGTACTTC.

Remarks on this clonotype: A single base separates this from a much larger clone, so it may be a read error. The rearrangement uses TRBV6-4 and TRBJ2-2; D is possibly TRBD1 (5 bases). This CDR3 region has 13 residues. Germline values: CDR1 MRHNA, CDR2 SNTAGT. V was cut by 8 bases and J by 1 base, with 8 bases left in between. The CDR3: CASGRGNTGELFF. The CDR3 DNA follows: TGTGCCAGCGGTAGGGGGAACACCGGGGAGCTGTTTTTT.

This chain links TRBV27 with TRBJ1-2; D gene ambiguous. There are 14 residues in the CDR3. The V end was cut by 7 bases, the J end by 3 bases, with 15 bases between. Per the germline V gene, CDR1 is MNHEY and CDR2 is SMNVEV (reference sequence). The CDR3 region is CASNPASRYYGYTF. In DNA form, the CDR3 reads TGTGCCAGCAACCCTGCGTCCAGATACTATGGCTACACCTTC.